Listed here are 27 T cell receptor beta chains from one sample, sequenced in a study of cytomegalovirus exposure and HLA in healthy donors (dated by TCRdb to 2015 to 2018). The method was the immunoSEQ multiplex PCR assay. The multiplex PCR relied on a mix of 60 forward primers for TCR Vbeta segments and 13 reverse primers for TCR Jbeta segments. Sourced from immuneACCESS, this table was stored by TCRdb with only in-frame sequences that have V and J called. A share of the clones is absent; for the studies checked, an unresolved V gene accounts for under half, and the remainder has no known explanation. For this sample the table gives under 250,000 clones, of which around 80% were detected only once. 0.45% to 0.5% of the sample goes to the ten largest clones. Source material: PBMCs. These receptors were taken from a boy younger than 18 in good health and CMV-seronegative.

The chain has TRBV30 and TRBJ1-2; D gene uncertain. The V end was cut by 5 bases, the J end by 5 bases, with 9 bases between. Germline V gene sequence: CDR1 GTSNPN, CDR2 SVGIG (reference sequence). CDR3 length: 11 residues. The CDR3, as DNA: TGTGCCTGGGGGAGGGCGTATGGCTACACCTTC. It codes for CAWGRAYGYTF.

V and J are TRBV7-9 and TRBJ1-2; 8 bases line up with TRBD1. Germline V gives CDR1 SEHNR, CDR2 FQNEAQ (reference sequence). V lost 4 bases, J lost 5 bases, and 6 bases stayed unmatched. The CDR3 consists of 14 residues. The CDR3, as DNA: TGTGCCAGCAGCTCCGCCGGGACAGGTTATGGCTACACCTTC. Its translation: CASSSAGTGYGYTF.

This clone was seen a single time. The gene calls are TRBV4-1 and TRBJ2-3, with TRBD2 matching over 9 bases. This CDR3 contains 17 residues. The J segment lost 2 bases and the V segment lost 2 bases, leaving 8 bases of the junction unmatched. Germline lookup yields CDR1 MGHRA and CDR2 YSYEKL. The CDR3 loop reads CASSQRRSGGTTDTQYF. In DNA, the CDR3 is TGCGCCAGCAGCCAACGAAGGAGCGGGGGGACCACAGATACGCAGTATTTT.

This clone has just a few counts. DNA of the CDR3: TGCGCCAGCATGGACAGGGGGCTTTCGTCGAATGAAAAACTGTTTTTT. Translation gives CASMDRGLSSNEKLFF. The chain employs TRBV5-1 and TRBJ1-4, with 11 bases matching TRBD1. The CDR3 contains 16 residues. Trimming took 6 bases from V and 5 from J; bases not matched to a gene: 9. Germline CDR1 SGHRS, CDR2 YFSETQ. The variable domain in full, completed from reference TRBV5-1 and TRBJ1-4, reads KAGVTQTPRYLIKTRGQQVTLSCSPISGHRSVSWYQQTPGQGLQFLFEYFSETQRNKGNFPGRFSGRQFSNSRSEMNVSTLELGDSALYLCASMDRGLSSNEKLFFGSGTQLSVL.

The J gene is TRBJ2-3, the V gene TRBV7-2, with D tentatively TRBD2 (6 bases). The CDR3 is made up of 16 amino acids. Germline CDR1 is SGHTA and CDR2 is FQGNSA. V lost 5 bases to trimming and J lost 2 bases, with 17 bases between them. CDR3 amino acids: CASSPRWTTFTDTQYF. In nucleotides, the CDR3 is TGTGCCAGCAGCCCTAGGTGGACTACCTTCACAGATACGCAGTATTTT.

The chain joins TRBV5-1 to TRBJ1-2; a possible D gene is TRBD1 (5 bases). Germline-derived CDR1 and CDR2 are SGHRS and YFSETQ. The V and J ends lost 0 bases and 8 bases respectively, with 11 bases between them. CDR3 length: 13 amino acids. This CDR3 reads CASSLESPGGYTF. For the CDR3, the DNA is TGCGCCAGCAGCTTGGAGAGTCCAGGGGGCTACACCTTC.

This clone appeared a few times. The chain carries TRBV11-2 and TRBJ2-5; 11 bases map to TRBD1. The CDR3 is 15 residues long. V lost 3 bases, J lost 7 bases, and 7 bases stayed unmatched. Germline V gene lookup returns CDR1 SGHAT and CDR2 FQNNGV. CDR3 coding DNA: TGTGCCAGCAGCTTCTCGGGACAGGGGGTCGGGACCCAGTACTTC. Protein sequence: CASSFSGQGVGTQYF.

This sequence joins TRBV27 and TRBJ2-7, with D possibly TRBD2 on 5 matching bases. The length of the CDR3 is 13 residues. The ends were cut back, 5 bases at V and 3 bases at J, with 11 bases in the middle. CDR1 and CDR2 from the germline V gene are MNHEY and SMNVEV (reference sequence). The CDR3 protein is CASSTRRHYEQYF. Written as DNA, the CDR3 is TGTGCCAGCAGTACCAGGAGGCACTACGAGCAGTACTTC.

CDR3 in amino acids: CSVLNGADTQYF. The DNA of the CDR3 is TGCAGCGTTTTAAACGGGGCAGATACGCAGTATTTT. The chain couples TRBV29-1 to TRBJ2-3, with a weak D call TRBD2 (5 bases). The germline gives CDR1 SQVTM, CDR2 ANQGSEA. The CDR3 covers 12 residues. Trimming left V 5 bases short and J 4 bases short, with 10 bases between.

This clone has only one observation. The J gene is TRBJ1-6, the V gene TRBV10-3, with D unclear. Germline V gene data show CDR1 as ENHRY and CDR2 as SYGVKD. Trimming took 3 bases from V and 0 from J, leaving 9 bases between them. The CDR3 consists of 16 residues. CDR3 bases: TGTGCCATCAGTGATAGGTCTAGCTCCTATAATTCACCCCTCCACTTT. Residues: CAISDRSSSYNSPLHF.

The chain has TRBV6-1 and TRBJ1-3; D is unclear. The CDR3 sequence is 12 residues long. CDR1 is MNHNS, CDR2 SASEGT, per germline. Trimming pared 5 bases from V and 4 bases from J, leaving 6 bases between. In DNA form, the CDR3 reads TGTGCCAGCAGTCTCAGGGGAAACACCATATATTTT. Translating gives CASSLRGNTIYF.

This clone showed up just a few times. This chain uses TRBV7-9 with TRBJ1-6; 8 bases line up with TRBD1. The CDR3 runs 17 residues. J gave up 8 bases and V 3 bases, and 12 bases lay outside the gene matches. Germline CDR1 and CDR2: SEHNR and FQNEAQ (reference sequence). The chain's CDR3 is CASSFLPTGGIDSPLHF. The CDR3 DNA sequence: TGTGCCAGCAGCTTTCTCCCTACAGGGGGAATAGATTCACCCCTCCACTTT.

The chain joins TRBV7-9 to TRBJ2-5; maybe TRBD2 (6 bases). This CDR3 has 16 residues. V lost 1 base and J lost 3, with 15 bases in between. CDR1 and CDR2 (germline): SEHNR, FQNEAQ (reference sequence). CDR3 bases: TGTGCCAGCAGCTTAGAGCTGGGGGGAGTCGAAGAGACCCAGTACTTC. This sequence encodes CASSLELGGVEETQYF. Full variable domain (remainder filled in from reference TRBV7-9 and TRBJ2-5): DTGVSQNPRHKITKRGQNVTFRCDPISEHNRLYWYRQTLGQGPEFLTYFQNEAQLEKSRLLSDRFSAERPKGSFSTLEIQRTEQGDSAMYLCASSLELGGVEETQYFGPGTRLLVL.

This clone was recorded once. J is TRBJ2-1 and V is TRBV2; the D is unclear. Germline V gives CDR1 SNHLY, CDR2 FYNNEI. The CDR3 length is 12 residues. Trimming removed 4 bases from V and 9 bases from J, with 10 bases in between. CDR3 amino acids: CASSGSVIEQFF. In nucleotides, the CDR3 is TGTGCCAGCAGTGGCTCGGTGATTGAGCAGTTCTTC. Combining the CDR3 with reference TRBV2 and TRBJ2-1 gives the whole variable domain EPEVTQTPSHQVTQMGQEVILRCVPISNHLYFYWYRQILGQKVEFLVSFYNNEISEKSEIFDDQFSVERPDGSNFTLKIRSTKLEDSAMYFCASSGSVIEQFFGPGTRLTVL.

This clone has just a few counts. The chain is built from TRBV6-1 and TRBJ1-5; TRBD1 aligns across 9 bases. The CDR3 spans 14 residues. Germline values: CDR1 MNHNS, CDR2 SASEGT. With V trimmed by 6 bases and J by 9 bases, 9 bases remained unmatched. The CDR3 reads CASRTGGDHRPQHF. CDR3 DNA sequence: TGTGCCAGCAGGACAGGGGGAGACCATCGGCCCCAGCATTTT.

This chain uses TRBV6-5 with TRBJ1-5; 7 bases align to TRBD1. The CDR3 spans 15 residues. The ends lost 2 bases at V and 5 bases at J; junction bases unmatched: 6. Germline loops: CDR1 MNHEY, CDR2 SVGAGI. DNA of the CDR3: TGTGCCAGCAGTTACCCCCCGACAGGGTATCAGCCCCAGCATTTT. Residues: CASSYPPTGYQPQHF.

This clone turned up a few times. The V gene is TRBV2, the J gene TRBJ1-6; the D is unclear. There are 13 residues in the CDR3. Deletions cut 8 bases from V and 7 bases from J, with 12 bases between. Per the germline V gene, CDR1 is SNHLY and CDR2 is FYNNEI. Written as DNA, the CDR3 is TGTGCCAGCCATATGGTTCTAAATTCACCCCTCCACTTT. This gives the protein CASHMVLNSPLHF. Full variable domain (outside the CDR3, taken from reference TRBV2 and TRBJ1-6): EPEVTQTPSHQVTQMGQEVILRCVPISNHLYFYWYRQILGQKVEFLVSFYNNEISEKSEIFDDQFSVERPDGSNFTLKIRSTKLEDSAMYFCASHMVLNSPLHFGNGTRLTVT.

Concerning this clone: Compared with germline, one end of the junction differs, possibly owing to a read error. The chain couples TRBV7-8 to TRBJ2-2; 7 bases align to TRBD2. Germline V lookup: CDR1 SGHVS, CDR2 FQNEAQ. The CDR3 is 17 amino acids. CDR3 sequence reads: CASRNSPSGIDTEELFF. As DNA, the CDR3 is TGTGCCAGCAGGAACTCCCCGAGCGGGATTGACACCGAGGAGCTGTTTTTT. The full variable domain, its missing parts supplied by reference TRBV7-8 and TRBJ2-2, is GAGVSQSPRYKVAKRGQDVALRCDPISGHVSLFWYQQALGQGPEFLTYFQNEAQLDKSGLPSDRFFAERPEGSVSTLKIQRTQQEDSAVYLCASRNSPSGIDTEELFFGEGSRLTVL.

The V gene is TRBV5-4, the J gene TRBJ2-3; tentatively, D is TRBD2 (7 bases). From germline, CDR1 is SGHNT and CDR2 YYREEE (reference sequence). Trimming pared 2 bases from V and 6 bases from J, leaving 13 bases between. CDR3 length: 14 amino acids. CDR3 DNA sequence: TGTGCCAGCAGCTTAAACGGGGGGCGGGATACGCAGTATTTT. Protein sequence: CASSLNGGRDTQYF.

This chain uses TRBV5-1 with TRBJ1-2; D is undetermined. Trimming left V 4 bases short and J 1 base short, with 14 bases between. The CDR3 sequence is 15 residues long. CDR1 is SGHRS, CDR2 YFSETQ, per germline. The CDR3: CASSPGGGDNYGYTF. CDR3 DNA: TGCGCCAGCAGCCCAGGAGGCGGGGATAACTATGGCTACACCTTC.

The gene calls are TRBV27 and TRBJ2-7; TRBD1 matches 7 bases. Per germline, CDR1 MNHEY and CDR2 SMNVEV (reference sequence). The CDR3 consists of 15 residues. V shed 5 bases, J shed 0 bases, and the junction held 7 bases outside the gene matches. In DNA form, the CDR3 reads TGTGCCAGCAGTCACCCCGACAGGGCCTCCTACGAGCAGTACTTC. Residues: CASSHPDRASYEQYF.

This sequence joins TRBV5-4 and TRBJ2-5; the D gene is possibly TRBD1 (5 bases). Germline V gene data show CDR1 as SGHNT and CDR2 as YYREEE (reference sequence). Between the trimmed V and J ends, which lost 0 bases and 2 bases, there was a span of 8 bases. The CDR3 covers 14 residues. The CDR3, as DNA: TGTGCCAGCAGCTTGGACAGGTTTCAAGAGACCCAGTACTTC. Its protein is CASSLDRFQETQYF.

V gene TRBV9 combines with J gene TRBJ2-1; perhaps TRBD2 as D (5 bases). This CDR3 contains 15 residues. The germline V gene encodes CDR1 SGDLS and CDR2 YYNGEE. V lost 3 bases and J 6 bases, leaving 16 bases between the germline ends. The CDR3 reads CASSAGIPGLNEQFF. CDR3 nucleotides: TGTGCCAGCAGCGCGGGAATTCCGGGTCTCAATGAGCAGTTCTTC.

The chain combines TRBV18 with TRBJ2-5; D not certain. CDR3 length: 15 amino acids. The ends were cut back, 3 bases at V and 5 bases at J, with 16 bases in the middle. Germline values: CDR1 KGHSH, CDR2 LQKENI. The CDR3, as DNA: TGTGCCAGCTCACCTCGGAGCCTAAGCGAGGAGACCCAGTACTTC. Its protein product is CASSPRSLSEETQYF. Filled out from reference TRBV18 and TRBJ2-5, the complete variable domain reads NAGVMQNPRHLVRRRGQEARLRCSPMKGHSHVYWYRQLPEEGLKFMVYLQKENIIDESGMPKERFSAEFPKEGPSILRIQQVVRGDSAAYFCASSPRSLSEETQYFGPGTRLLVL.

This clone was seen only once. This rearrangement joins TRBV25-1 to TRBJ2-7; the D gene is possibly TRBD1 (5 bases). Trimming left V 0 bases short and J 0 bases short, with 15 bases between. The CDR3 runs to 17 residues. In germline, CDR1 is MGHDK, CDR2 SYGVNS. The CDR3 region has the DNA TGTGCCAGCAGTGAATATTTTCCCGGGCAGGGCTCCTACGAGCAGTACTTC. It encodes CASSEYFPGQGSYEQYF.

The chain has TRBV6-1 and TRBJ2-3; a weak D match, TRBD1 (5 bases). V dropped 7 bases and J dropped 4 bases, with 9 bases sitting between them. In germline, CDR1 is MNHNS, CDR2 SASEGT. The CDR3 extends over 12 amino acids. The CDR3 DNA reads TGTGCCAGCAACCCGACAGCAGATACGCAGTATTTT. Amino acids: CASNPTADTQYF.

This chain links TRBV5-4 with TRBJ2-1, with D tentatively TRBD2 (7 bases). Trimming shortened V by 5 bases and J by 0 bases, and 15 bases separated the two germline ends. This CDR3 region has 16 residues. CDR1 and CDR2 from the germline V gene are SGHNT and YYREEE (reference sequence). The CDR3 DNA is TGTGCCAGCAGGGGGGGGGCCCCTGCCTCCTACAATGAGCAGTTCTTC. Amino acids: CASRGGAPASYNEQFF.